This TCR beta chain was documented in a study of cytomegalovirus exposure and HLA in healthy donors. Both 60 Vbeta primers and 13 Jbeta primers went into the PCR. Assay: immunoSEQ multiplex PCR; the TCRdb copy retains only in-frame clones and omits some. The table includes about 190,000 clones, 75% to 85% detected once. V lost 5 bases, J lost 6 bases, and 5 bases stayed unmatched. The CDR3 length is 13 residues. Germline V CDR1 and CDR2: MNHEY, SVGAGI. Concerning this clone itself: Its antigen is undetermined.

General study points: Earlier analysis found most TCR beta V segments productive about 90% or about 30% of the time.

Sequencing was done on a sample of PBMCs. The genes are TRBV6-5 and TRBJ1-2, with 8 bases fitting TRBD1. The receptor was isolated from a woman in her late teens or twenties in good health and CMV-seronegative. In DNA, the CDR3 is TGTGCCAGCAGTACGACAGGGGTCGATGGCTACACCTTC. Translated, it gives CASSTTGVDGYTF.